The 3 T cell receptor beta chains below come from one sample, sequenced in a study of T-cell memory formation after mild COVID-19. TCRdb reprocessed the 5' RACE reads with MiXCR, giving one entry per CDR3 protein. The sample includes a few hundred thousand distinct CDR3 sequences, 16% of them seen just once. Material for sequencing was PBMCs or a T cell subset sorted from them (not recorded which). Receptors were obtained from a young man who had mild COVID-19 (a few samples of this study predate the infection). Cell type and time point are not known.

V and J are TRBV11-2 and TRBJ2-2, with D tentatively TRBD1 (6 bases). The V and J ends lost 6 bases and 4 bases respectively, with 21 bases between them. CDR1 and CDR2 (germline): SGHAT, FQNNGV. This CDR3 comprises 17 residues. Here the CDR3 reads CASSLRSGALGTGELFF. In nucleotides, the CDR3 is TGTGCCAGCAGTCTTAGGTCAGGGGCGCTGGGCACCGGGGAGCTGTTTTTT.

The rearrangement joins TRBV4-3 to TRBJ1-2; D unclear. The CDR3 runs to 14 residues. V lost 0 bases to trimming and J lost 8 bases, with 13 bases between them. Per germline, CDR1 LGHNA and CDR2 YSLEER. This CDR3 reads CASSQDPGSGGYTF. DNA of the CDR3: TGCGCCAGCAGCCAAGATCCGGGCAGCGGAGGCTACACCTTC.

This clonotype was seen repeatedly, ten times or more. This chain links TRBV5-6 with TRBJ2-7, with a tentative D call TRBD2 (5 bases). CDR1 is SGHDT and CDR2 is YYEEEE in the germline V gene. V was cut by 6 bases and J by 6 bases, with 22 bases left in between. There are 15 residues in the CDR3. CDR3 amino acids: CASTPGSRETLEQYF. Here the CDR3 DNA reads TGTGCCAGCACCCCGGGGAGTAGGGAGACACTCGAGCAGTACTTC.